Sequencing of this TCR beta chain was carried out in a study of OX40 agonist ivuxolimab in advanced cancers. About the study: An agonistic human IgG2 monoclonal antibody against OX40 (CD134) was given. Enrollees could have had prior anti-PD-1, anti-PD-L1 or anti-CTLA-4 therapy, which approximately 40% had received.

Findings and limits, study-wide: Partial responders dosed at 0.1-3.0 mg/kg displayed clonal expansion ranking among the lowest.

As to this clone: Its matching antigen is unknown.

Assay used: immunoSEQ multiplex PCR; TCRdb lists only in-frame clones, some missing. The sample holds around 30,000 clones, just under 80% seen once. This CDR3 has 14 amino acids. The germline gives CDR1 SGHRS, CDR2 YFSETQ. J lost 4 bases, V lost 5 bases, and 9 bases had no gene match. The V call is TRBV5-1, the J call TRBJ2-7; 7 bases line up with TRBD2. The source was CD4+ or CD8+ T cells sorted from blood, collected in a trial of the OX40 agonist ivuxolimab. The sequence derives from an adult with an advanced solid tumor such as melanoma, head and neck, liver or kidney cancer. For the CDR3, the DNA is TGCGCCAGCAGTTGGGGAGCGGGGTCGTACGAGCAGTACTTC. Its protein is CASSWGAGSYEQYF.